The 20 T cell receptor beta chains below all came from one sample that was sequenced in a study of T cells in Graves' hyperthyroidism and ophthalmopathy. The TCR beta CDR3 regions underwent amplification using RNA transcripts as the source. Primed by the HTBI set, a first-round RT-PCR was run on the TCR CDR3. TCRdb fed the multiplex PCR reads into MiXCR, producing one record per CDR3 protein. The data contain about 550,000 distinct CDR3 sequences, roughly 20% of them singletons. Material for sequencing was blood. These receptors originate from a man aged 18 to 35 with Graves' hyperthyroidism.

This clonotype was seen repeatedly, ten times or more. The chain links TRBV20-1 to TRBJ2-7, with a tentative D call TRBD2 (5 bases). V was clipped by 5 bases and J by 7 bases, with 15 bases between them. The CDR3 runs 12 residues. Per the germline V gene, CDR1 is DFQATT and CDR2 is SNEGSKA (reference sequence). CDR3 sequence reads: CSASYRAEEQYF. In DNA form, the CDR3 reads TGCAGTGCTTCCTATCGAGCGGAGGAGCAGTACTTC.

The rearrangement joins TRBV11-2 to TRBJ2-2; D ambiguous. In germline, CDR1 is SGHAT, CDR2 FQNNGV. The CDR3 contains 19 residues. The V end was cut by 0 bases, the J end by 5 bases, with 22 bases between. The CDR3 here is CASSLDSPGRFLGTGELFF. In DNA, the CDR3 is TGTGCCAGCAGCTTAGATTCCCCAGGCCGCTTCTTGGGGACCGGGGAGCTGTTTTTT.

There are many counts of this clonotype. The J gene is TRBJ2-7, the V gene TRBV6-2 or TRBV6-3; TRBD1 or TRBD2 may be the D gene (5 bases each). Trimming took off 7 bases at V and 7 bases at J, with 17 bases between the two ends. This CDR3 has 13 amino acids. The germline V gene has CDR1 MNHEY and CDR2 SVGEGT. The CDR3 DNA is TGTGCCAGCACCGGGACCGATTTGGGTGAGCAGTACTTC. This encodes CASTGTDLGEQYF.

The sample holds a few counts of this clonotype. The rearrangement uses TRBV27 and TRBJ2-5, with 8 bases identical to TRBD1. The CDR3 has 16 amino acids. J gave up 2 bases and V 6 bases, and 11 bases lay outside the gene matches. Germline lookup yields CDR1 MNHEY and CDR2 SMNVEV (reference sequence). CDR3 sequence (DNA): TGTGCCAGCAGCCTTAGACCTGACAGGGGACAAGAGACCCAGTACTTC. Its translation: CASSLRPDRGQETQYF.

This clonotype was picked up many times. The J gene is TRBJ2-7, the V gene TRBV6-5; 9 positions agree with TRBD1. This CDR3 has 15 residues. Looked up from germline, CDR1 is MNHEY and CDR2 is SVGAGI. The junction had 8 bases not matched to a gene; V was cut back by 2 bases and J by 6 bases. CDR3 in amino acids: CASSYNHRGPGEQYF. The CDR3 region has the DNA TGTGCCAGCAGTTACAATCACAGGGGGCCGGGCGAGCAGTACTTC.

This clonotype appeared a few times. The V gene is TRBV12-3 or TRBV12-4, the J gene TRBJ2-5; possible D gene TRBD2, 6 bases. Trimming removed 3 bases at V and 5 bases at J, with 13 bases between. The CDR3 length is 14 residues. The CDR3 reads CASSFQAGMETQYF. The CDR3 nucleotides read TGTGCCAGCAGTTTTCAGGCGGGGATGGAGACCCAGTACTTC.

The chain links TRBV2 to TRBJ1-1; D unresolved. The ends were cut back, 3 bases at V and 0 bases at J, with 14 bases in the middle. CDR1 and CDR2 from the germline V gene are SNHLY and FYNNEI. This CDR3 region has 16 residues. CDR3: CASSDPSAALNTEAFF. The CDR3 DNA reads as TGTGCCAGCAGTGATCCGTCGGCAGCCTTGAACACTGAAGCTTTCTTT. Complete variable domain (other parts from reference TRBV2 and TRBJ1-1): EPEVTQTPSHQVTQMGQEVILRCVPISNHLYFYWYRQILGQKVEFLVSFYNNEISEKSEIFDDQFSVERPDGSNFTLKIRSTKLEDSAMYFCASSDPSAALNTEAFFGQGTRLTVV.

The chain links TRBV4-1 to TRBJ2-6, with D possibly being TRBD2 (7 bases). The CDR3 covers 18 residues. V lost 3 bases, J lost 6 bases, and 21 bases lay in between. Per germline, CDR1 MGHRA and CDR2 YSYEKL. In DNA, the CDR3 is TGCGCCAGCAGCCAGTGGGGGGGGCAGGCGGGGACGGCCAACGTCCTGACTTTC. Translating gives CASSQWGGQAGTANVLTF.

In regard to this clonotype: A read error may be the cause here, since a much bigger clone is one base away. This chain joins TRBV11-1 and TRBJ2-2; possible D gene TRBD2, 5 bases. Germline V gene lookup returns CDR1 SGHAT and CDR2 FQDESV (reference sequence). The CDR3 totals 17 residues. CDR3 sequence (DNA): TGTGCCAGCAGCTTACCCCCTTTGGTAGTTAACACCGGGGAGCTGTGTTTT. Residues: CASSLPPLVVNTGELCF.

This clonotype was recorded a few times. The genes are TRBV20-1 and TRBJ2-7; D may match TRBD1 or TRBD2 (5 bases each). The CDR3 spans 15 residues. V lost 5 bases and J 3 bases, leaving 20 bases between the germline ends. The germline CDR1 and CDR2 sequences are DFQATT and SNEGSKA (reference sequence). DNA for the CDR3: TGCAGTGCTTCCCTGCCCCGGGGCCGGCACTACGAGCAGTACTTC. The encoded protein is CSASLPRGRHYEQYF.

The chain joins TRBV5-1 to TRBJ2-6; TRBD1 aligns across 8 bases. Per the germline V gene, CDR1 is SGHRS and CDR2 is YFSETQ. V lost 3 bases and J lost 0; bases outside the gene matches: 8. This CDR3 is built from 18 residues. The CDR3 region is CASSSPGQGGSGANVLTF. The CDR3 region has the DNA TGCGCCAGCAGCTCTCCCGGACAGGGAGGCTCTGGGGCCAACGTCCTGACTTTC.

In this sample, this clonotype turned up a few times. The J gene is TRBJ1-3, the V gene TRBV19; D is uncertain. Trimming took off 3 bases at V and 2 bases at J, with 14 bases between the two ends. This CDR3 is built from 16 residues. From germline, CDR1 is LNHDA and CDR2 SQIVND (reference sequence). The CDR3, as DNA: TGTGCCAGTAGTATCCCCGGTGTTGGGACTGGAAACACCATATATTTT. Translating it yields CASSIPGVGTGNTIYF.

For this clonotype: At one of its ends the junction is not consistent with the germline gene, which may arise from a read error. The V and J genes are TRBV12-3 or TRBV12-4 and TRBJ1-5; tentative D call: TRBD1 (6 bases). The CDR3 covers 14 residues. The CDR3, as DNA: TGTGCCAGCTCTGAGGGGGGAATCAATCAGCCCCAGCGTTTT. Translation gives CASSEGGINQPQRF.

This clonotype was recorded many times. The chain uses TRBV7-8 and TRBJ1-2; D remains ambiguous. The germline CDR1 and CDR2 sequences are SGHVS and FQNEAQ. The CDR3 is 15 amino acids. V was trimmed by 5 bases and J by 1 base, leaving 14 bases between them. CDR3 in amino acids: CASSPRGGRNYGYTF. Here the CDR3 DNA reads TGTGCCAGCAGCCCCCGGGGAGGACGTAACTATGGCTACACCTTC. The whole variable domain, filled in from reference TRBV7-8 and TRBJ1-2, reads GAGVSQSPRYKVAKRGQDVALRCDPISGHVSLFWYQQALGQGPEFLTYFQNEAQLDKSGLPSDRFFAERPEGSVSTLKIQRTQQEDSAVYLCASSPRGGRNYGYTFGSGTRLTVV.

At least ten counts were recorded for this clonotype. The rearrangement uses TRBV20-1 and TRBJ2-3; possibly TRBD1 for D (6 bases). The CDR3 sequence is 14 residues long. Trimming removed 0 bases at V and 13 bases at J, with 20 bases between. Germline V CDR1 and CDR2: DFQATT, SNEGSKA (reference sequence). CDR3 protein: CSARDRGPGQRKYF. CDR3 bases: TGCAGTGCTAGAGATCGGGGTCCGGGACAAAGGAAGTATTTT.

The V and J genes are TRBV6-1 and TRBJ1-5, with 10 bases aligning to TRBD1. V gave up 5 bases and J gave up 3 bases; unmatched junction bases: 7. This CDR3 region has 16 residues. Per germline, CDR1 MNHNS and CDR2 SASEGT. CDR3 sequence (DNA): TGTGCCAGCAGTCCCCGGGACAGGGGAAACAATCAGCCCCAGCATTTT. As protein: CASSPRDRGNNQPQHF.

This clonotype was seen many times. The chain combines TRBV29-1 with TRBJ2-2; 7 bases are shared with TRBD2. The CDR3 totals 15 residues. V dropped 4 bases and J dropped 1; count of bases not matched to a gene: 6. Germline V gives CDR1 SQVTM, CDR2 ANQGSEA. CDR3 sequence: CSVAPGGKNTGELFF. CDR3 DNA: TGCAGCGTTGCGCCCGGGGGGAAGAACACCGGGGAGCTGTTTTTT.

This clonotype was seen a handful of times. The rearrangement uses TRBV10-3 and TRBJ2-3; 10 bases fit TRBD1. The junction had 10 bases not matched to a gene; V was cut back by 8 bases and J by 2 bases. Germline V CDR1 and CDR2: ENHRY, SYGVKD. This CDR3 has 16 residues. For the CDR3, the DNA is TGTGCCATCCATTCAAGACAGGGGGCTGACACAGATACGCAGTATTTT. Protein: CAIHSRQGADTDTQYF.

The chain uses TRBV5-6 and TRBJ1-6; 8 bases agree with TRBD1. The germline gives CDR1 SGHDT, CDR2 YYEEEE. The CDR3 is 15 amino acids. J gave up 3 bases and V 4 bases, and 3 bases lay outside the gene matches. CDR3 protein: CASSQGTGYNSPLHF. CDR3 sequence (DNA): TGTGCCAGCAGCCAAGGGACAGGCTATAATTCACCCCTCCACTTT.

The chain joins TRBV2 to TRBJ2-7, with 9 bases identical to TRBD1. The CDR3 loop spans 15 amino acids. Germline V gives CDR1 SNHLY, CDR2 FYNNEI. J was trimmed by 6 bases and V by 3 bases; bases with no gene match: 9. This CDR3 reads CASSETGQGRTEQYF. For the CDR3, the DNA is TGTGCCAGCAGTGAGACGGGACAGGGCCGTACCGAGCAGTACTTC.